A selection of T cell receptor beta chains follows, all from one sample in a study of T-cell reconstitution after alpha-beta-depleted transplantation in children. MiXCR was run by TCRdb on the PCR reads, yielding one entry per CDR3 protein. The sample has more than 500,000 distinct CDR3 sequences; around 10% are singletons. The sequenced sample was PBMCs, mostly from graft donor cells, obtained 180 days after TCRalphabeta/CD19-depleted stem cell transplant. The receptors originated from a female patient aged 2-15 years who had a stem cell transplant for aplastic anemia, so the T cells may come from the graft donor. Each CDR3 is given with its conserved first and last residue.

V,J,CDR3
TRBV5-6,TRBJ2-4,CASSFIEMDIQYF
TRBV20-1,TRBJ2-1,CSARPPGLANNEQFF
TRBV4-2,TRBJ1-5,CASSQGPGHSNQPQHF
TRBV5-1,TRBJ2-1,CASSPPGLGGEGFSEQFF
TRBV5-1,TRBJ1-1,CASSLGADRQLGNTEAFF
TRBV6-5,TRBJ2-7,CASSSPLAGAYEQYF
TRBV20-1,TRBJ2-2,CSAPRGVAGELFF
TRBV20-1,TRBJ2-2,CSASELPGNTGELFF
TRBV7-6,TRBJ2-3,CASSLAPPGTSSTDTQYF
TRBV7-3,TRBJ1-1,CASSFRDGREAFF
TRBV7-8,TRBJ2-7,CASSWDTTYEQYF
TRBV21-1,TRBJ2-7,CASSRKRQEPSGDASYEQYF